Listed below are T cell receptor beta chains from one sample, sequenced in a study of T cell changes during pregnancy in multiple sclerosis. The protocol was immunoSEQ multiplex PCR, while the TCRdb copy is restricted to in-frame clones and leaves out a portion. The data contain 61,000 or so clones, 90% to 95% of them seen just once; the ten biggest clones take up roughly 0.34%. Specimen: CD4+ T cells from peripheral blood mononuclear cells, collected before pregnancy. All receptors come from a female donor with multiple sclerosis, enrolled in a pregnancy study. Both conserved end residues are part of each CDR3. Each record gives: J gene, clone size, D gene, V gene, CDR3 protein, CDR3 DNA. A D gene is named only where the DNA matches it firmly. Clone size is shown for a subset of rows, as once, few, many or a class of expanded clone.

J gene: TRBJ1-1; clone size: .; D gene: .; V gene: TRBV9; CDR3 protein: CASSEDRLGTEAFF; CDR3 DNA: TGTGCCAGCAGCGAGGACAGATTGGGCACTGAAGCTTTCTTT
J gene: TRBJ2-7; clone size: .; D gene: TRBD1; V gene: TRBV27; CDR3 protein: CASSPKGTGTYEQYF; CDR3 DNA: TGTGCCAGCAGTCCAAAAGGGACAGGGACCTACGAGCAGTACTTC
J gene: TRBJ2-1; clone size: .; D gene: TRBD2; V gene: TRBV28; CDR3 protein: CASSFNGRALDEQFF; CDR3 DNA: TGTGCCAGCAGTTTTAACGGGAGGGCCCTCGATGAGCAGTTCTTC
J gene: TRBJ2-7; clone size: .; D gene: TRBD2; V gene: TRBV5-1; CDR3 protein: CASSLTSGSAEQYF; CDR3 DNA: TGCGCCAGCAGCTTGACTAGCGGGAGCGCCGAGCAGTACTTC
J gene: TRBJ1-5; clone size: .; D gene: .; V gene: TRBV19; CDR3 protein: CASREQVNQPQHF; CDR3 DNA: TGTGCCAGTAGGGAACAGGTCAATCAGCCCCAGCATTTT
J gene: TRBJ1-2; clone size: .; D gene: TRBD1; V gene: TRBV28; CDR3 protein: CASSRPPGQGHTF; CDR3 DNA: TGTGCCAGCTCGCGACCCCCGGGACAGGGTCACACCTTC
J gene: TRBJ2-7; clone size: once; D gene: .; V gene: TRBV7-9; CDR3 protein: CASSLAYGSYEQYF; CDR3 DNA: TGTGCCAGCAGCTTAGCTTACGGGAGCTACGAGCAGTACTTC
J gene: TRBJ2-3; clone size: .; D gene: TRBD2; V gene: TRBV19; CDR3 protein: CASSIESLAGGVTTQYF; CDR3 DNA: TGTGCCAGTAGTATAGAATCGCTAGCGGGAGGGGTCACGACGCAGTATTTT
J gene: TRBJ1-1; clone size: few; D gene: .; V gene: TRBV30; CDR3 protein: CAWSALDRISNTEAFF; CDR3 DNA: TGTGCCTGGAGTGCCCTAGACAGGATCTCGAACACTGAAGCTTTCTTT
J gene: TRBJ2-2; clone size: .; D gene: TRBD1; V gene: TRBV7-6; CDR3 protein: CASSLGTGYTGELFF; CDR3 DNA: TGTGCCAGCAGCTTGGGGACAGGGTACACCGGGGAGCTGTTTTTT
J gene: TRBJ2-5; clone size: .; D gene: .; V gene: TRBV7-6; CDR3 protein: CASSLMTGEQETQYF; CDR3 DNA: TGTGCCAGCAGCTTAATGACAGGCGAACAAGAGACCCAGTACTTC
J gene: TRBJ2-1; clone size: .; D gene: TRBD2; V gene: TRBV10-3; CDR3 protein: CAINPSGRDEQFF; CDR3 DNA: TGTGCCATCAACCCTAGCGGGAGGGATGAGCAGTTCTTC
J gene: TRBJ2-5; clone size: .; D gene: TRBD2; V gene: TRBV19; CDR3 protein: CASSTPSGGARGTQYF; CDR3 DNA: TGTGCCAGTAGTACCCCTAGCGGGGGGGCTCGTGGGACCCAGTACTTC
J gene: TRBJ1-1; clone size: .; D gene: .; V gene: TRBV4-1; CDR3 protein: CASSPTTGTNTEAFF; CDR3 DNA: TGCGCCAGCAGCCCTACCACGGGTACGAACACTGAAGCTTTCTTT
J gene: TRBJ1-4; clone size: .; D gene: .; V gene: TRBV5-6; CDR3 protein: CASSLDSLRAWAEKLFF; CDR3 DNA: TGTGCCAGCAGCTTGGATTCTCTGAGGGCTTGGGCGGAAAAACTGTTTTTT
J gene: TRBJ1-5; clone size: .; D gene: .; V gene: TRBV28; CDR3 protein: CATQKGGGNGNQPQHF; CDR3 DNA: TGTGCCACCCAAAAGGGGGGGGGCAACGGCAATCAGCCCCAGCATTTT
J gene: TRBJ1-5; clone size: .; D gene: .; V gene: TRBV6-1; CDR3 protein: CASSGGGLSNQPQHF; CDR3 DNA: TGTGCCAGCAGTGGGGGAGGCCTTAGCAATCAGCCCCAGCATTTT
J gene: TRBJ2-7; clone size: .; D gene: TRBD2; V gene: TRBV27; CDR3 protein: CASKFLSGPPYEQYF; CDR3 DNA: TGTGCCAGCAAGTTCCTTAGCGGGCCACCCTACGAGCAGTACTTC
J gene: TRBJ1-2; clone size: .; D gene: TRBD1; V gene: TRBV2; CDR3 protein: CASSDDRGYYGYTF; CDR3 DNA: TGTGCCAGCAGTGATGACAGGGGTTACTATGGCTACACCTTC
J gene: TRBJ1-4; clone size: .; D gene: .; V gene: TRBV5-1; CDR3 protein: CASSVGATNEKLFF; CDR3 DNA: TGCGCCAGCAGCGTGGGAGCAACTAATGAAAAACTGTTTTTT
J gene: TRBJ2-7; clone size: once; D gene: .; V gene: TRBV5-6; CDR3 protein: CASSLGGVPEQYF; CDR3 DNA: TGTGCCAGCAGCCTTGGCGGCGTCCCCGAGCAGTACTTC
J gene: TRBJ1-1; clone size: few; D gene: .; V gene: TRBV4-1; CDR3 protein: CASTPTGQNTEAFF; CDR3 DNA: TGCGCCAGCACCCCTACAGGACAGAACACTGAAGCTTTCTTT
J gene: TRBJ2-7; clone size: .; D gene: TRBD1; V gene: TRBV11-3; CDR3 protein: CASSLRVDRAYEQYF; CDR3 DNA: TGTGCCAGCAGCTTAAGGGTCGACAGGGCCTACGAGCAGTACTTC
J gene: TRBJ2-5; clone size: .; D gene: .; V gene: TRBV19; CDR3 protein: CASSHLQQETQYF; CDR3 DNA: TGTGCCAGTAGTCACTTACAGCAAGAGACCCAGTACTTC
J gene: TRBJ1-2; clone size: once; D gene: .; V gene: TRBV5-3; CDR3 protein: CARSITGPDGYTF; CDR3 DNA: TGTGCCAGAAGCATTACAGGGCCGGATGGCTACACCTTC
J gene: TRBJ1-1; clone size: .; D gene: .; V gene: TRBV11-2; CDR3 protein: CASSFDRAGGTEAFF; CDR3 DNA: TGTGCCAGCAGCTTCGATAGGGCCGGGGGCACTGAAGCTTTCTTT
J gene: TRBJ1-2; clone size: once; D gene: .; V gene: TRBV5-4; CDR3 protein: CASSLSGEYGYTF; CDR3 DNA: TGTGCCAGCAGCTTGTCGGGGGAATATGGCTACACCTTC
J gene: TRBJ2-2; clone size: .; D gene: TRBD1; V gene: TRBV18; CDR3 protein: CASSSGQGANTGELFF; CDR3 DNA: TGTGCCAGCTCATCGGGACAGGGGGCAAACACCGGGGAGCTGTTTTTT
J gene: TRBJ2-3; clone size: once; D gene: .; V gene: TRBV11-3; CDR3 protein: CASSSRSDTQYF; CDR3 DNA: TGTGCCAGCAGCTCCCGGTCCGATACGCAGTATTTT
J gene: TRBJ2-2; clone size: once; D gene: .; V gene: TRBV9; CDR3 protein: CASSAAGYANTGELFF; CDR3 DNA: TGTGCCAGCAGCGCCGCGGGCTACGCGAACACCGGGGAGCTGTTTTTT
J gene: TRBJ2-3; clone size: .; D gene: TRBD2; V gene: TRBV5-8; CDR3 protein: CASSPGLAGDTQYF; CDR3 DNA: TGTGCCAGCAGCCCGGGACTAGCGGGAGATACGCAGTATTTT
J gene: TRBJ2-3; clone size: .; D gene: TRBD2; V gene: TRBV7-2; CDR3 protein: CASSFGRTQLTDTQYF; CDR3 DNA: TGTGCCAGCAGCTTCGGGAGGACTCAACTCACAGATACGCAGTATTTT
J gene: TRBJ1-5; clone size: .; D gene: .; V gene: TRBV10-3; CDR3 protein: CAIPGGGVTNQPQHF; CDR3 DNA: TGTGCCATCCCCGGGGGGGGCGTTACAAATCAGCCCCAGCATTTT
J gene: TRBJ2-1; clone size: .; D gene: .; V gene: TRBV7-2; CDR3 protein: CASSSDSWNEQFF; CDR3 DNA: TGTGCCAGCAGCTCGGACAGTTGGAATGAGCAGTTCTTC
J gene: TRBJ2-1; clone size: .; D gene: TRBD1; V gene: TRBV5-1; CDR3 protein: CASSLEQGRDEQFF; CDR3 DNA: TGCGCCAGCAGCTTGGAACAGGGGCGGGATGAGCAGTTCTTC
J gene: TRBJ2-7; clone size: once; D gene: .; V gene: TRBV9; CDR3 protein: CASSVGTGSAHEQYF; CDR3 DNA: TGTGCCAGCAGCGTAGGAACAGGTTCTGCCCACGAGCAGTACTTC
J gene: TRBJ2-7; clone size: .; D gene: .; V gene: TRBV9; CDR3 protein: CASSVLSTGEQYF; CDR3 DNA: TGTGCCAGCAGCGTCCTCTCTACGGGCGAGCAGTACTTC
J gene: TRBJ1-1; clone size: .; D gene: .; V gene: TRBV29-1; CDR3 protein: CSVRTQNTEAFF; CDR3 DNA: TGCAGCGTACGGACACAGAACACTGAAGCTTTCTTT